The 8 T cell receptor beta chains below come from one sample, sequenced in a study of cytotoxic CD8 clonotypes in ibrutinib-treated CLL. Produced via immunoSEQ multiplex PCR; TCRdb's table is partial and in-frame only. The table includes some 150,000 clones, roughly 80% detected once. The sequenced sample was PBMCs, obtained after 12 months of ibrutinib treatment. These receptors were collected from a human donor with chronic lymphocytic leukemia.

The CDR3 here is CASSESASDIMNTEAFF. The CDR3 nucleotides are TGCGCCAGCAGTGAGTCGGCGTCAGACATCATGAACACTGAAGCTTTCTTT. This chain uses TRBV10-1 with TRBJ1-1; no definite D call. The CDR3 contains 17 residues. Germline V gene data show CDR1 as WNHNN and CDR2 as SYGVQD (reference sequence). V was pared by 0 bases and J by 0 bases, with 14 bases between.

This chain's CDR3 is CASSLSGQPSRNEQFF. The CDR3 DNA is TGCGCCAGCAGCCTGTCTGGACAGCCATCCAGGAATGAGCAGTTCTTC. The chain employs TRBV4-1 and TRBJ2-1; the D gene is possibly TRBD1 (6 bases). Germline V lookup: CDR1 MGHRA, CDR2 YSYEKL. The CDR3 has 16 amino acids. Between the trimmed V and J ends, which lost 4 bases and 7 bases, there was a span of 20 bases.

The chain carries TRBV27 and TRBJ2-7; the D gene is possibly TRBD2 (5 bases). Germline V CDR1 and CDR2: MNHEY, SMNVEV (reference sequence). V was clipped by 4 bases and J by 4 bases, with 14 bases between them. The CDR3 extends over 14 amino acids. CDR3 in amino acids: CASSYRTGLYEQYF. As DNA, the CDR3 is TGTGCCAGCAGTTACCGGACTGGATTGTACGAGCAGTACTTC.

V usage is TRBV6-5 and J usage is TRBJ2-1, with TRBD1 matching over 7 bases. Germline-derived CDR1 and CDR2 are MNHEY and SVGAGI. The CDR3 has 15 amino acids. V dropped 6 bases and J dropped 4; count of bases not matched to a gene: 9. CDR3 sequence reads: CASRADRAKYNEQFF. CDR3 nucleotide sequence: TGTGCCAGCAGAGCCGACAGGGCCAAATACAATGAGCAGTTCTTC.

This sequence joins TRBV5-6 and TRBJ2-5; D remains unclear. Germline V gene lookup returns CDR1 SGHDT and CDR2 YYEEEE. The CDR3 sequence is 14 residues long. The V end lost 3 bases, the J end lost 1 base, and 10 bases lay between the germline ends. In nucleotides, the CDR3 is TGTGCCAGCAGCTCTATCCAAATCCAAGAGACCCAGTACTTC. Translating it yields CASSSIQIQETQYF.

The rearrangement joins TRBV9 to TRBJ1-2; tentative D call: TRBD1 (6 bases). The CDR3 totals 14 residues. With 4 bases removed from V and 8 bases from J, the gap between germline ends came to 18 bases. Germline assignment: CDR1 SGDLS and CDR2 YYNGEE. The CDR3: CASSQRGHGFGYTF. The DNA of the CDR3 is TGTGCCAGCAGCCAGCGGGGACACGGTTTCGGCTACACCTTC.

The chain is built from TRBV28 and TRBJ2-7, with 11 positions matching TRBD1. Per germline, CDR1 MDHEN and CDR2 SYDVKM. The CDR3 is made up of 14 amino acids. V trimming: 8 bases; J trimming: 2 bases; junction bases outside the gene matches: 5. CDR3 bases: TGTGCCAGCCGGGGGACAGGGGGGCCCTACGAGCAGTACTTC. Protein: CASRGTGGPYEQYF.

The CDR3 loop reads CASSVSLGEQFF. CDR3 nucleotide sequence: TGTGCCAGTAGTGTTAGCCTCGGTGAGCAGTTCTTC. The chain has TRBV19 and TRBJ2-1; D uncertain. The CDR3 covers 12 residues. CDR1 and CDR2 (germline): LNHDA, SQIVND (reference sequence). V lost 5 bases to trimming and J lost 9 bases, with 11 bases between them.